Listed below are T cell receptor beta chains from one sample, sequenced in a study of response to subunit inactivated influenza vaccine. TCRdb used MiXCR to reprocess the RT-PCR reads, holding one entry per CDR3 protein. The repertoire holds 650,000 or so distinct CDR3 sequences, roughly 15% seen once, with around 7.6% in the top ten. Sequenced here: PBMCs from blood, sampled less than 15 days before vaccination. The receptors were gathered from a man aged 50 to 60 who received an inactivated influenza vaccine. Each CDR3 is given with its conserved first and last residue. The D gene is left open where the match is weak. Part of the rows lack a size; the others show once, few, many or a class for expanded clones.

j_call v_call cdr3_length d_call clone_size cdr3_nt cdr3_aa
TRBJ1-1 TRBV14 16 . few TGTGCCAGCAGCCCTCTCGGCGGGGGGGCTAACACTGAAGCTTTCTTT CASSPLGGGANTEAFF
TRBJ2-1 TRBV15 17 TRBD2 . TGTGCCACCAGCAGATTAGAAGGACTAGCCTTCGGCAATGAGCAGTTCTTC CATSRLEGLAFGNEQFF
TRBJ1-6 TRBV10-3 13 . . TGTGCCATCAGTGGGAGGGGCAATTCACCCCTCCACTTT CAISGRGNSPLHF
TRBJ2-7 TRBV6-5 14 . few TGTGCCAGCAGTTACTCGTCACAGGCTTACGAGCAGTACTTC CASSYSSQAYEQYF
TRBJ1-6 TRBV4-1 14 TRBD1 . TGCGCCAGCAGCCAAGGGGGACAGACTTCACCCCTCCACTTT CASSQGGQTSPLHF
TRBJ2-1 TRBV2 12 . . TGTGCCAGCAGTGAACGGGTTAATGAGCAGTTCTTC CASSERVNEQFF
TRBJ2-1 TRBV6-1 17 . few TGTGCCAGCAGTGAAGAGTGGACCGGGAGCTCCTACAATGAGCAGTTCTTC CASSEEWTGSSYNEQFF
TRBJ1-5 TRBV6-2/TRBV6-3 15 . . TGTGCCAGCAGTTACACGCGGGGTATCAATCAGCCCCAGCATTTT CASSYTRGINQPQHF
TRBJ2-5 TRBV7-2 16 TRBD2 few TGTGCCAGCAGCTTAGACAGCGGGAGTTCATATGAGACCCAGTACTTC CASSLDSGSSYETQYF
TRBJ2-2 TRBV28 11 . many TGTGCCAGCAGTTTAGTCGGGGAGCTGTTTTTT CASSLVGELFF
TRBJ2-3 TRBV24-1 15 . few TGTGCCACCAGTGGCGCGGCCGAAAGCACAGATACGCAGTATTTT CATSGAAESTDTQYF
TRBJ2-1 TRBV20-1 14 . few TGCAGTGCTAGAGTCCCCTCTAGACCCAATGAGCAGTTCTTC CSARVPSRPNEQFF
TRBJ2-1 TRBV7-9 12 . . TGTGCCAGCAGCTTAGGCCGGGGCCCGCAGTTCTTC CASSLGRGPQFF
TRBJ2-5 TRBV5-1 14 . few TGCGCCAGCAGTTCCCAGGGGATGAAAGAGACCCAGTACTTC CASSSQGMKETQYF
TRBJ2-7 TRBV4-1 16 . many TGCGCCAGCAGCCAAGATCTGGGGGGTTCATCCTACGAGCAGTACTTC CASSQDLGGSSYEQYF
TRBJ1-1 TRBV28 13 . few TGTGCCAGCAGCCAGTCGTGGGACACTGAAGCTTTCTTT CASSQSWDTEAFF
TRBJ2-3 TRBV7-2 15 TRBD2 . TGTGCCAGCAGCCCCATAGCGGGACCCACAGATACGCAGTATTTT CASSPIAGPTDTQYF
TRBJ2-1 TRBV2 13 . . TGTGCCAGCAGGACAGGACAGTTCGCCGTGCAGTTCTTC CASRTGQFAVQFF
TRBJ2-7 TRBV27 16 . many TGTGCCAGCAGTTCCTCCCCCGGACTTGCCTTTGGCGAGCAGTACTTC CASSSSPGLAFGEQYF
TRBJ1-2 TRBV4-2 15 TRBD1 . TGTGCCAGCAGCAATGCAGGACAGGCTGGCTATGGCTACACCTTC CASSNAGQAGYGYTF
TRBJ1-4 TRBV5-1 14 TRBD1 . TGCGCCAGCAGCCGGACAGGGGGCTCCGAAAAACTGTTTTTT CASSRTGGSEKLFF
TRBJ2-7 TRBV6-1 17 . few TGTGCCAGCATCTCAATGGGGCCCGTGGCAGGTTCCTACGAGCAGTACTTC CASISMGPVAGSYEQYF
TRBJ2-3 TRBV3-1 14 . once TGTGCCAGCAGCCAAGATTTCGGGTCATCTGCGCAGTATTTT CASSQDFGSSAQYF
TRBJ1-1 TRBV4-2 16 . few TGTGCCAGCAGCTCGACCCGTACCACACCGAACACTGAAGCTTTCTTT CASSSTRTTPNTEAFF
TRBJ2-7 TRBV2 16 . . TGTGCCAGCAGTGAATTCGGGGGCAAAGACGCCTACGAGCAGTACTTC CASSEFGGKDAYEQYF
TRBJ2-2 TRBV7-3 16 . . TGTGCCAGCAGCTTAACGTTAGGACAAAACACCGGGGAGCTGTTTTTT CASSLTLGQNTGELFF
TRBJ1-2 TRBV5-4 14 . . TGTGCCAGCAACCCGACAGGTGCTATCGGAGGCTACACCTTC CASNPTGAIGGYTF
TRBJ2-3 TRBV7-3 14 . few TGTGCCAGCAGCTCGGCTCGTAGTTCAGATACGCAGTATTTT CASSSARSSDTQYF
TRBJ2-3 TRBV15 16 TRBD2 many TGTGCCACCAGCAAGAGTTCGAGCGGGGGGATGGATACGCAGTATTTT CATSKSSSGGMDTQYF
TRBJ1-1 TRBV12-3/TRBV12-4 15 . many TGTGCCAGCAGTAACGGACCCCGGTTTGGTACTGAAGCTTTCTTT CASSNGPRFGTEAFF
TRBJ1-5 TRBV9 15 . few TGTGCCAGCAGCGTAGACGGGGGTAGCAATCAGCCCCAGCATTTT CASSVDGGSNQPQHF
TRBJ1-5 TRBV20-1 14 TRBD1 few TGCAGTGCTAGAGTCGACAGGGGAGGACAGCCCCAGCATTTT CSARVDRGGQPQHF
TRBJ2-2 TRBV6-2/TRBV6-3 13 . . TGTGCCAGCAGTTACTTAGTTCCCGGGGAGCTGTTTTTT CASSYLVPGELFF
TRBJ1-6 TRBV18 16 . . TGTGCCAGCTCACAGGACATCCGCTCCTATAATTCACCCCTCCTCTTT CASSQDIRSYNSPLLF
TRBJ2-1 TRBV5-1 15 . many TGCGCCAGCAGGGCCCTGGCCGACTCCTACAATGAGCAGTTCTTC CASRALADSYNEQFF
TRBJ2-1 TRBV11-1 14 . . TGTGCCAGCAGCGGTACAGGGTGGTTAAATGAGCAGTTCTTC CASSGTGWLNEQFF
TRBJ2-2 TRBV12-5 17 TRBD2 many TGTGCTAGCTCCTCGACTAGCGGGAACGCGAACACCGGGGAGCTGTTTTTT CASSSTSGNANTGELFF